The entry below gives a single T cell receptor beta chain sequence along with its context. As processed by the authors: Reference gene primer amplification gave nucleated cell count estimates. Clones were sequenced by immunoSEQ multiplex PCR, and TCRdb holds only the in-frame ones, with some missing. D and trimming come from the DNA, and the V and J calls and clone size come from that table. The sample yields 140,000 or so clones, around 84% seen once. Germline CDR1 is LGHDT and CDR2 is YNNKEL (reference sequence). V lost 4 bases, J lost 4 bases, and 19 bases lay in between. The CDR3 has 17 amino acids. The data belong to a study of blood T cell repertoires in COVID-19. Study overall: The study drew acute and convalescent COVID-19 samples from the United States, Italy and Spain. The cDNA or gDNA used as material had been derived from T cells, B-cell-depleted T cells, or PBMCs.

The sequence derives from a human donor in a cohort sampled during active COVID-19. Sequenced: peripheral blood. The V gene is TRBV3-1 (or the pseudogene TRBV3-2), the J gene TRBJ2-2; possibly TRBD2 for D (5 bases). The CDR3 DNA follows: TGTGCCAGCAGCCTTCCCGGTGACCCGGGGAGCACCGGGGAGCTGTTTTTT. Residues: CASSLPGDPGSTGELFF.